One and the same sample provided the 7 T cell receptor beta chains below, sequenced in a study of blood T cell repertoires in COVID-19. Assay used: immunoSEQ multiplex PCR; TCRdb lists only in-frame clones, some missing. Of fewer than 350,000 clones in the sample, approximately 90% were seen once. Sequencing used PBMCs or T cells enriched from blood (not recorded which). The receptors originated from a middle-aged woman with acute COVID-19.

CDR3 nucleotides: TGTGCCAGCAGAGGTTCGGGGGGAAAGACTGAAGCTTTCTTT. Protein sequence: CASRGSGGKTEAFF. This sequence joins TRBV28 and TRBJ1-1; the D gene is possibly TRBD1 (5 bases). V was cut by 6 bases and J by 5 bases, with 16 bases left in between. Germline V gives CDR1 MDHEN, CDR2 SYDVKM. CDR3 length: 14 residues.

In DNA form, the CDR3 reads TGTGCCAGCAGCTCAACAGGAACCTATAGCAATCAGCCCCAGCATTTT. This encodes CASSSTGTYSNQPQHF. The chain carries TRBV7-2 and TRBJ1-5; D perhaps matches TRBD1 (5 bases). The germline gives CDR1 SGHTA, CDR2 FQGNSA. This CDR3 contains 16 residues. Trimming left V 4 bases short and J 0 bases short, with 13 bases between.

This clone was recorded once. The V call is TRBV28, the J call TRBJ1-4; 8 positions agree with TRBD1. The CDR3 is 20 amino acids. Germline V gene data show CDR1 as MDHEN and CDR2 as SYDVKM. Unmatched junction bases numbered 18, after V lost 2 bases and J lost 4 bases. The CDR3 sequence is CASSLRSVVRQGTYNEKLFF. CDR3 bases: TGTGCCAGCAGTTTAAGAAGCGTCGTGAGACAGGGGACCTATAATGAAAAACTGTTTTTT.

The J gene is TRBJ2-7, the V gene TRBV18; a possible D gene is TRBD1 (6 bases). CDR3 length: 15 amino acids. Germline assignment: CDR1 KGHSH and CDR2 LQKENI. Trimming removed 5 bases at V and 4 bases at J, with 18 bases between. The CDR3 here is CASSTSAGALYEQYF. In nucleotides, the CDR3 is TGTGCCAGCTCAACATCGGCAGGGGCCCTATACGAGCAGTACTTC.

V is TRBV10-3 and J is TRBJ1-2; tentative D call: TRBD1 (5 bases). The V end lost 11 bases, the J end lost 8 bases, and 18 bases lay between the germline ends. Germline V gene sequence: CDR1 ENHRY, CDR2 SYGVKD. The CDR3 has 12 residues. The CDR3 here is CAVNSGREGYTF. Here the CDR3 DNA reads TGTGCCGTTAACTCAGGGAGGGAGGGCTACACCTTC.

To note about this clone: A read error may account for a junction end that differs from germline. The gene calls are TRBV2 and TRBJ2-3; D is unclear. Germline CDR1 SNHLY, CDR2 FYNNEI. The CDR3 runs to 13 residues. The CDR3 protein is CARRARLTDTQYF. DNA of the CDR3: TGTGCCCGCAGAGCTAGACTGACAGATACGCAGTATTTT.

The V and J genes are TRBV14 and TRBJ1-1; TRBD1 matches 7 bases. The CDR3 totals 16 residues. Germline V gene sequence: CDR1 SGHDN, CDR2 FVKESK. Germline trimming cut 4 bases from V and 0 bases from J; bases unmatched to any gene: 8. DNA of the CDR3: TGTGCCAGCAGCCCCCGGGACAGTTACATGAACACTGAAGCTTTCTTT. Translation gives CASSPRDSYMNTEAFF. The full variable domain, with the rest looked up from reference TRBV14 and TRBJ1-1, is EAGVTQFPSHSVIEKGQTVTLRCDPISGHDNLYWYRRVMGKEIKFLLHFVKESKQDESGMPNNRFLAERTGGTYSTLKVQPAELEDSGVYFCASSPRDSYMNTEAFFGQGTRLTVV.